Here is one T cell receptor beta chain with its context. What it recognizes is unknown. This specimen belongs to a study of Ad26.COV2.S vaccination and SARS-CoV-2 variants. The study's findings and limits: Total T cell responses were possibly underestimated by TCR breadth and depth analyses.

Treatment indicated: around 19 received Ad26.COV2.S at low or high dose, single or two shots; about 5 received placebo; per-sample allocation not given. Sampling occurred on day 63 after the first vaccine or placebo injection. Immunization relied on an Ad26 vector, which expressed Wuhan-strain SARS-CoV-2 spike. Only in-frame clones appear in the TCRdb table, and some are missing; sequencing was by immunoSEQ multiplex PCR. The data hold 430,000 or so clones, with around 90% observed a single time. The V segment lost 0 bases and the J segment 7 bases; nucleotides outside the gene matches: 11. Germline V CDR1 and CDR2: GTSNPN, SVGIG (reference sequence). This CDR3 contains 16 residues.

The clonotype originates from a person aged 18-60 years who received the Ad26.COV2.S COVID-19 vaccine or a placebo. The sequencing here drew on peripheral blood, taken in a trial of Ad26.COV2.S vaccine versus placebo. The rearrangement links TRBV30 to TRBJ2-1; 8 bases map to TRBD1. CDR3 amino acids: CAWSVLTGERRNEQFF. DNA of the CDR3: TGTGCCTGGAGTGTTCTGACAGGGGAGAGGAGGAATGAGCAGTTCTTC.